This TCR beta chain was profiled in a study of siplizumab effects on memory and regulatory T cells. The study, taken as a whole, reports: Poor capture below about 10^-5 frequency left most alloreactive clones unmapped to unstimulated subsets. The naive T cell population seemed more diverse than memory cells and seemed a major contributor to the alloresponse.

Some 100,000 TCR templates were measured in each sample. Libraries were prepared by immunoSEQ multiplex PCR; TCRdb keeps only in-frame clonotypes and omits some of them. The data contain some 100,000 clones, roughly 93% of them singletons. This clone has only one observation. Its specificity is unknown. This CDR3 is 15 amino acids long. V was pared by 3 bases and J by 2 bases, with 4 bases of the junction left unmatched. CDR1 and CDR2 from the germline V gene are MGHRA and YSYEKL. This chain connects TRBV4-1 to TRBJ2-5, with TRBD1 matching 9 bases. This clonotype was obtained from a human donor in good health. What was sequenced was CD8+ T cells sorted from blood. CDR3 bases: TGCGCCAGCAGCCACGACGGACAGGGGCAAGAGACCCAGTACTTC. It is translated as CASSHDGQGQETQYF.